A selection of T cell receptor beta chains follows, all from one sample in a study of graft-versus-host responses after intestinal transplantation. The table came from immunoSEQ multiplex PCR; TCRdb's copy has only in-frame clones and leaves some out. The data contain about 19,000 clones, around nine tenths of them singletons. Sequencing used PBMCs, obtained 350 to 400 days after transplant. All receptors derive from a human patient who received an intestinal transplant, so some T cells may come from the graft donor. Each CDR3 is given without its conserved first and last residue.

CDR3aa: ASSLYTGELF
v_gene: TRBV6-5
j_gene: TRBJ2-2

CDR3aa: ASSLERLSYEQY
v_gene: TRBV7-2
j_gene: TRBJ2-7

CDR3aa: SAREDREAF
v_gene: TRBV20-1
j_gene: TRBJ1-1

CDR3aa: ASSAGQGNGYT
v_gene: TRBV2
j_gene: TRBJ1-2

CDR3aa: ASSLQGSETQY
v_gene: TRBV11-3
j_gene: TRBJ2-5

CDR3aa: ASGPSGWNEQF
v_gene: TRBV12-5
j_gene: TRBJ2-1

CDR3aa: ASSLGLAGSYEQY
v_gene: TRBV6-5
j_gene: TRBJ2-7

CDR3aa: ASSLQGAGSPLH
v_gene: TRBV5-1
j_gene: TRBJ1-6

CDR3aa: ASSLHCWTVSSNTEAF
v_gene: TRBV7-7
j_gene: TRBJ1-1

CDR3aa: ASSLKGLKLF
v_gene: TRBV28
j_gene: TRBJ1-4

CDR3aa: ASSKGSRTGSGANVLT
v_gene: TRBV9
j_gene: TRBJ2-6

CDR3aa: ASSGKTGSEQF
v_gene: TRBV10-2
j_gene: TRBJ2-1

CDR3aa: ASSLGSSGGGEQF
v_gene: TRBV11-2
j_gene: TRBJ2-1

CDR3aa: ASTMDGTGVNQPQH
v_gene: TRBV10-2
j_gene: TRBJ1-5

CDR3aa: SVAGGEYTYGYT
v_gene: TRBV29-1
j_gene: TRBJ1-2

CDR3aa: ASSGLAGAATYEQY
v_gene: TRBV2
j_gene: -

CDR3aa: SVEEPLYNEQF
v_gene: TRBV29-1
j_gene: TRBJ2-1

CDR3aa: ASRGVDGYT
v_gene: TRBV5-1
j_gene: TRBJ1-2

CDR3aa: ASSLLYTGELF
v_gene: TRBV4-1
j_gene: TRBJ2-2

CDR3aa: ASSVVFRKTLAYEQY
v_gene: TRBV9
j_gene: TRBJ2-7

CDR3aa: ASIGTQKYEQY
v_gene: TRBV10-1
j_gene: TRBJ2-7

CDR3aa: ASSLQNTEAF
v_gene: TRBV28
j_gene: TRBJ1-1

CDR3aa: SVKTSGSSYEQY
v_gene: TRBV29-1
j_gene: TRBJ2-7

CDR3aa: ASSLERGEQY
v_gene: TRBV6-5
j_gene: TRBJ2-7

CDR3aa: ASSLFGEGRNGYT
v_gene: TRBV28
j_gene: TRBJ1-2

CDR3aa: AISESTEAF
v_gene: TRBV10-3
j_gene: TRBJ1-1

CDR3aa: ASSPRDGHSGNTIY
v_gene: TRBV18
j_gene: TRBJ1-3